The 15 T cell receptor beta chains given below trace back to one sample, sequenced in a study of blood T cell repertoires in COVID-19. TCRdb's table, derived via immunoSEQ multiplex PCR, lists solely in-frame clones and lacks some. The sample carries 200,000 to 250,000 clones, about 80% recorded once. The sequenced material came from PBMCs or T cells enriched from blood (not recorded which). The source is a man in his sixties who had recovered from COVID-19.

A few counts support this clone. V gene TRBV7-9 combines with J gene TRBJ2-7, with 7 nucleotides matching TRBD1. Losses at the gene ends were 1 base for V and 7 bases for J; bases not matched to a gene: 1. The CDR3 totals 12 residues. Germline V gene sequence: CDR1 SEHNR, CDR2 FQNEAQ (reference sequence). This chain's CDR3 is CASSLEQGEQYF. CDR3 DNA sequence: TGTGCCAGCAGCTTAGAACAGGGGGAGCAGTACTTC.

The V and J genes are TRBV7-2 and TRBJ1-1; TRBD1 matches at 7 bases. The CDR3 length is 15 residues. V shed 5 bases and J 1 base; nucleotides not matched to a gene: 7. CDR1 and CDR2 from the germline V gene are SGHTA and FQGNSA. The CDR3 here is CASSPGGTANTEAFF. CDR3 nucleotide sequence: TGTGCCAGCAGCCCGGGAGGGACAGCGAACACTGAAGCTTTCTTT.

J is TRBJ1-1 and V is TRBV25-1; D possibly corresponds to TRBD1 (6 bases). Trimming left V 4 bases short and J 4 bases short, with 16 bases between. The V gene's germline CDR1 is MGHDK and CDR2 SYGVNS. The CDR3 contains 15 residues. In nucleotides, the CDR3 is TGTGCCAGCAGTGGAGTGACAGGAGTAAGCACTGAAGCTTTCTTT. Encoded protein: CASSGVTGVSTEAFF.

This rearrangement joins TRBV7-9 to TRBJ1-5, with D tentatively TRBD1 (5 bases). The V gene's germline CDR1 is SEHNR and CDR2 FQNEAQ (reference sequence). Trimming stripped 4 bases from V and 3 bases from J, with 16 bases between. The CDR3 has 16 residues. CDR3 coding DNA: TGTGCCAGCAGCTCAAACGGGGGAGGGGTCAATCAGCCCCAGCATTTT. Its translation is CASSSNGGGVNQPQHF. Based on the CDR3 plus reference TRBV7-9 and TRBJ1-5, the full variable domain is DTGVSQNPRHKITKRGQNVTFRCDPISEHNRLYWYRQTLGQGPEFLTYFQNEAQLEKSRLLSDRFSAERPKGSFSTLEIQRTEQGDSAMYLCASSSNGGGVNQPQHFGDGTRLSIL.

The chain combines TRBV6-2 or TRBV6-3 with TRBJ2-5, with 15 bases lining up with TRBD2. J gave up 2 bases and V 2 bases, and 0 bases lay outside the gene matches. CDR1 is MNHEY and CDR2 is SVGEGT in the germline V gene. The CDR3 is made up of 16 amino acids. The CDR3 nucleotides read TGTGCCAGCAGTTACGGGACTAGCGGGGGGCAAGAGACCCAGTACTTC. Protein sequence: CASSYGTSGGQETQYF.

The sample holds one count of this clone. This rearrangement joins TRBV5-5 to TRBJ2-7, with D perhaps TRBD1 (5 bases). Germline values: CDR1 SGHKS, CDR2 YYEKEE (reference sequence). The V gene lost 2 bases and the J gene lost 0 bases, with 12 bases spanning the gap. There are 15 residues in the CDR3. DNA of the CDR3: TGTGCCAGCAGCTTCCAGGACACGCCCTCCTACGAGCAGTACTTC. It translates to CASSFQDTPSYEQYF.

V gene TRBV7-9 combines with J gene TRBJ2-7, with TRBD2 matching over 8 bases. CDR1 and CDR2 (germline): SEHNR, FQNEAQ (reference sequence). Trimming took 5 bases from V and 3 from J; bases not matched to a gene: 3. This CDR3 contains 13 residues. The CDR3 region has the DNA TGTGCCAGCAGCGCGGGGACTAGCTACGAGCAGTACTTC. Its translation: CASSAGTSYEQYF.

V and J are TRBV6-2 or TRBV6-3 and TRBJ1-2; possibly TRBD1 for D (5 bases). Trimming took off 0 bases at V and 5 bases at J, with 16 bases between the two ends. Germline CDR1 reads MNHEY; CDR2 reads SVGEGT. The CDR3 extends over 16 amino acids. The CDR3 DNA sequence: TGTGCCAGCAGTTACTCCTACCAGACAGACCGTTATGGCTACACCTTC. Its translation: CASSYSYQTDRYGYTF.

The chain combines TRBV24-1 with TRBJ1-1, with a possible D match to TRBD1 (5 bases). Germline lookup yields CDR1 KGHDR and CDR2 SFDVKD. The CDR3 loop spans 13 amino acids. The ends were cut back, 6 bases at V and 5 bases at J, with 12 bases in the middle. CDR3 nucleotides: TGTGCCACCAGTCGGGGGATGGGGACTGAAGCTTTCTTT. Amino acid sequence: CATSRGMGTEAFF.

This sequence joins TRBV24-1 and TRBJ2-5, with 11 bases aligning to TRBD1. The germline V gene encodes CDR1 KGHDR and CDR2 SFDVKD. The CDR3 is made up of 16 amino acids. With V trimmed by 3 bases and J by 1 base, 3 bases remained unmatched. CDR3 nucleotide sequence: TGTGCCACCAGTGATGGGGGGACAGGGGGCCAAGAGACCCAGTACTTC. It codes for CATSDGGTGGQETQYF.

This chain connects TRBV19 to TRBJ1-2; possible D gene TRBD1, 5 bases. The V gene lost 9 bases and the J gene lost 3 bases, with 20 bases spanning the gap. The CDR3 is 15 residues long. Germline V gene data show CDR1 as LNHDA and CDR2 as SQIVND (reference sequence). CDR3 residues: CASSPQGHRDYGYTF. The CDR3, as DNA: TGTGCCAGCAGTCCCCAGGGTCACCGTGACTATGGCTACACCTTC.

This clone was observed a handful of times. CDR3 coding DNA: TGTGCCAGCAGCTTGGGTGGGAGGGGAGAGCAGTACTTC. This sequence encodes CASSLGGRGEQYF. The genes are TRBV5-6 and TRBJ2-7, with TRBD2 matching 7 bases. CDR3 length: 13 residues. Germline CDR1 SGHDT, CDR2 YYEEEE. Trimming removed 0 bases from V and 7 bases from J; junction bases left unmatched: 4.

The chain couples TRBV6-5 to TRBJ1-5; no reliable D call. The CDR3 runs to 14 residues. Germline CDR1 reads MNHEY; CDR2 reads SVGAGI. Deletions cut 0 bases from V and 6 bases from J, with 9 bases between. The CDR3 DNA is TGTGCCAGCAGTTACTCCCGGGGAAGTCAGCCCCAGCATTTT. Protein: CASSYSRGSQPQHF.

The genes are TRBV19 and TRBJ1-4, with D maybe TRBD1 (6 bases). Trimming removed 3 bases at V and 8 bases at J, with 10 bases between. CDR3 length: 13 amino acids. Per the germline V gene, CDR1 is LNHDA and CDR2 is SQIVND (reference sequence). The CDR3 loop is CASSIRGREKLFF. The DNA of the CDR3 is TGTGCCAGTAGTATCAGGGGTAGGGAAAAACTGTTTTTT.

V and J are TRBV27 and TRBJ1-6; D call uncertain. Per the germline V gene, CDR1 is MNHEY and CDR2 is SMNVEV (reference sequence). Trimming stripped 3 bases from V and 8 bases from J, with 5 bases between. The CDR3 spans 12 residues. CDR3 sequence reads: CASSFRDSPLHF. CDR3 sequence (DNA): TGTGCCAGCAGTTTTAGAGATTCACCCCTCCACTTT.